This record concerns one TCR beta chain sequence. Its specificity is not known. This CDR3 contains 15 residues. Trimming took 5 bases from V and 1 from J, leaving 12 bases between them. Germline loops: CDR1 SGHAT, CDR2 FQNNGV. There were healthy Caucasian individuals from Russia, aged 6 to 90, serving as donors. Samples each yielded at least 5.5 micrograms of total RNA. A second PCR of 7 to 11 cycles used a sample-barcoded 5' primer and a J-beta primer mix. One entry per CDR3 protein, called by TCRdb with MiXCR from the 5' RACE reads. The data contain hundreds of thousands of distinct CDR3 sequences, 49% of them singletons. The sample comes from a study of blood T cells in healthy people across ages. Study-wide findings and caveats: A greater number of naive CD4+ cells and higher diversity distinguished long-lived donors from aged donors.

V usage is TRBV11-2 and J usage is TRBJ2-1; D is possibly TRBD2 (6 bases). The source material was blood. This TCR came from an older woman in good health. The CDR3 sequence is CASSKAGLSYNEQFF. CDR3 bases: TGTGCCAGCAGCAAAGCGGGCCTTTCCTACAATGAGCAGTTCTTC. The full variable domain, its missing parts supplied by reference TRBV11-2 and TRBJ2-1, is EAGVAQSPRYKIIEKRQSVAFWCNPISGHATLYWYQQILGQGPKLLIQFQNNGVVDDSQLPKDRFSAERLKGVDSTLKIQPAKLEDSAVYLCASSKAGLSYNEQFFGPGTRLTVL.